This is a list of T cell receptor beta chains from one sample in a study of blood T cell repertoires in COVID-19. Assay: immunoSEQ multiplex PCR; the TCRdb copy retains only in-frame clones and omits some. The sample contains around 80,000 clones, over 75% of which appear only once. Sequences were obtained from peripheral blood. The receptor source for this set is a human donor in a cohort sampled during active COVID-19. CDR3s include the opening cysteine and the closing phenylalanine or tryptophan. The D gene is left open where the match is weak.

j_gene	v_gene	d_gene	CDR3aa
TRBJ2-5	TRBV5-1	-	CASSQDGGQGTQYF
TRBJ2-7	TRBV6-5	TRBD2	CASKKLAGYEQYF
TRBJ1-5	TRBV28	-	CASSWKGWRNQPQHF
TRBJ2-1	TRBV10-1	TRBD1	CASSDEGQGRYNEQFF
TRBJ2-2	TRBV19	TRBD1	CASSPPRGPVTGELFF
TRBJ1-6	TRBV7-8	-	CASSLNRRGLGSPLHF
TRBJ2-7	TRBV6-5	TRBD1	CASRGGQVSSYEQYF
TRBJ2-7	TRBV23-1	-	CASSHLRGCIDF
TRBJ2-1	TRBV2	TRBD2	CASSRGTSGVYEQFF
TRBJ2-2	TRBV14	TRBD1	CASRFGTGVTGELFF
TRBJ2-5	TRBV9	TRBD1	CASSDYHRGQTQETQYF
TRBJ1-1	TRBV5-1	TRBD1	CASSLTGVGLNTEAFF
TRBJ1-1	TRBV6-2/TRBV6-3	-	CASSTGGQNTEAFF
TRBJ1-2	TRBV6-1	-	CASSESLGVGYTF
TRBJ1-2	TRBV5-1	TRBD1	CASSAVGQGGNGYTF
TRBJ2-3	TRBV18	TRBD2	CASSLLAAGADTQYF
TRBJ2-7	TRBV7-3	TRBD1	CASSPGGTGGYEQYF
TRBJ2-3	TRBV2	-	CASSEGSLQYF
TRBJ2-5	TRBV6-2/TRBV6-3	TRBD2	CASSYSRTRGQETQYF
TRBJ2-1	TRBV7-8	TRBD2	CASSSSGLAANEQFF
TRBJ1-1	TRBV20-1	-	CSGERVTEAFF
TRBJ2-7	TRBV6-1	-	CASSEAGGGPSYEQYF
TRBJ1-1	TRBV10-3	-	CAISERGREHTEAFF
TRBJ1-2	TRBV4-1	TRBD1	CASSRDSSNYGYTF
TRBJ2-7	TRBV5-6	-	CASSSLGAPKYF
TRBJ2-3	TRBV9	-	CASRRAGNLDTQYF
TRBJ2-2	TRBV19	-	CASSVLYGQMGTGELFF
TRBJ2-7	TRBV28	-	CASEGSSYEQYF
TRBJ2-7	TRBV9	TRBD1	CASSLRDRGEQYF
TRBJ2-1	TRBV7-2	TRBD2	CASSLEVPSGGKDEQFF
TRBJ2-3	TRBV2	-	CASSESQGYVTDTQYF
TRBJ2-2	TRBV30	-	CAWSQGLTGELFF
TRBJ1-1	TRBV18	-	CASSPGPENTEAFF
TRBJ2-3	TRBV30	-	CAWSSDTTLTDTQYF
TRBJ1-6	TRBV27	-	CASSPGRGNSPLHF
TRBJ1-3	TRBV2	-	CASSDRGIGIYF
TRBJ1-3	TRBV11-1	-	CASSFESSGNTIYF
TRBJ2-1	TRBV3-1/TRBV3-2	-	CASSQDGMGREQFF
TRBJ2-1	TRBV7-9	TRBD2	CASSPGWGGSSVNEQFF
TRBJ2-7	TRBV16	TRBD1	CASSQDRGSNEQYF
TRBJ1-1	TRBV30	TRBD1	CACKGQVNTEAFF
TRBJ1-3	TRBV5-1	-	CASSLDNSGNTIYF
TRBJ1-2	TRBV13	-	CASSFSGAGGYTF
TRBJ1-2	TRBV28	-	CASTGQKSNYGYTF
TRBJ2-5	TRBV5-1	TRBD2	CASSPSGRYQETQYF
TRBJ2-5	TRBV5-1	-	CASSWAGTQETQYF
TRBJ1-1	TRBV19	-	CASQRVTEAFF
TRBJ1-6	TRBV19	-	CASSPVTQGSSYNSPLHF
TRBJ2-1	TRBV5-1	TRBD1	CASSLTGGWGEQFF
TRBJ2-5	TRBV28	TRBD2	CASSPTSGRVWGQETQYF
TRBJ2-1	TRBV18	TRBD1	CASSPMGQGAYNEQFF